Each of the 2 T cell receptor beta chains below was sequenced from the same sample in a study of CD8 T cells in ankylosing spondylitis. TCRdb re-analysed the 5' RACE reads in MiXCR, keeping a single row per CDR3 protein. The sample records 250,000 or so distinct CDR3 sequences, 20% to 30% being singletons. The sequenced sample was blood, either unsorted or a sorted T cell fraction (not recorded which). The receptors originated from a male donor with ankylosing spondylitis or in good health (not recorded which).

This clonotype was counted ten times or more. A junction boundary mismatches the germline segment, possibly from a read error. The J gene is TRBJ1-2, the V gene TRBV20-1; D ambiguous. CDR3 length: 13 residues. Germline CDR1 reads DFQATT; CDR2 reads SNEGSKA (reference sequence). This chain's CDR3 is CSAGDTANYGYTF. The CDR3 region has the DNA TGCAGTGCTGGAGATACAGCTAACTATGGCTACACCTTC.

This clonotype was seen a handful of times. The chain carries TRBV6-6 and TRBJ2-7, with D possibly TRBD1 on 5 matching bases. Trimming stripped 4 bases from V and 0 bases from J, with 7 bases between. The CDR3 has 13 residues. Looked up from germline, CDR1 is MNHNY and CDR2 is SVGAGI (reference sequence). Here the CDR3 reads CASSSRDSYEQYF. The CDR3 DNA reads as TGTGCCAGCAGTTCCAGGGACTCCTACGAGCAGTACTTC.